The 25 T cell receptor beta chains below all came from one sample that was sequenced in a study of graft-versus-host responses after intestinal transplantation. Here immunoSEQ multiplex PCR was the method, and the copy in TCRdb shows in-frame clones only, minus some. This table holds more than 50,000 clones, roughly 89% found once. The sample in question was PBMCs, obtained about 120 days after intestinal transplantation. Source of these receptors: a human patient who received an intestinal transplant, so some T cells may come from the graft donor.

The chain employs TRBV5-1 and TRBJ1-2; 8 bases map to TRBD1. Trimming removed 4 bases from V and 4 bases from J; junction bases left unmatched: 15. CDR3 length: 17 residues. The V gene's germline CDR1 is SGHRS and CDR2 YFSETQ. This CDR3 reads CASSPGTGPPWGYGYTF. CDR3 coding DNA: TGCGCCAGCAGCCCCGGGACAGGACCTCCGTGGGGCTATGGCTACACCTTC.

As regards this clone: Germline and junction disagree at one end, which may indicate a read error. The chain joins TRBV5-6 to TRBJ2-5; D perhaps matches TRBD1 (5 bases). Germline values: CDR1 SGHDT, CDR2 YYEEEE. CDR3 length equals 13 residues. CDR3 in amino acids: CASSLANGAGHHF. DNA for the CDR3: TGTGCCAGCAGCTTGGCCAATGGGGCAGGTCACCACTTC.

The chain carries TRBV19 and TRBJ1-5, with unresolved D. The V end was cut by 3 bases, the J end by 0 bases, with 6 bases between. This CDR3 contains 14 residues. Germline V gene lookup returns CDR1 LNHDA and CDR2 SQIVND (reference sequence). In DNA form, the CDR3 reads TGTGCCAGTAGTATTATGGGTAGCAATCAGCCCCAGCATTTT. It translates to CASSIMGSNQPQHF.

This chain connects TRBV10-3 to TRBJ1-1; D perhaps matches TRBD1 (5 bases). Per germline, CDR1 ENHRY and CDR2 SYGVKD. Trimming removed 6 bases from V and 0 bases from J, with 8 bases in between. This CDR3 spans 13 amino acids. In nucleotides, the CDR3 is TGTGCCATCAGGGAGACAGTGAACACTGAAGCTTTCTTT. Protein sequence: CAIRETVNTEAFF.

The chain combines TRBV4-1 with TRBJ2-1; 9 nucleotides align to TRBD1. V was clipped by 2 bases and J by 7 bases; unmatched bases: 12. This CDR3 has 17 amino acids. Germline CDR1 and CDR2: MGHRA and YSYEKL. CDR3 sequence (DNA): TGCGCCAGCAGCCAACGCCAGGGGACAGGGAAGTTTAATGAGCAGTTCTTC. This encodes CASSQRQGTGKFNEQFF.

Here the CDR3 reads CASSGPTGENSGANVLTF. The CDR3 nucleotides read TGTGCCAGCAGCGGTCCGACAGGGGAGAACTCTGGGGCCAACGTCCTGACTTTC. The chain carries TRBV5-7 and TRBJ2-6; TRBD1 matches 8 bases. TRBV5-7 is treated as an ORF (open reading frame) with a function not yet certain. V lost 4 bases, J lost 0 bases, and 9 bases stayed unmatched. The CDR3 is made up of 18 amino acids.

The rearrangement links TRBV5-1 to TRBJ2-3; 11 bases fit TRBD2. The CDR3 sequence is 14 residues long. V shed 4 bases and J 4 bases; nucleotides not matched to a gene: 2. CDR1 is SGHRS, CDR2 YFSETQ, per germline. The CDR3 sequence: CASSQTSGADTQYF. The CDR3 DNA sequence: TGCGCCAGCAGCCAGACTAGCGGGGCAGATACGCAGTATTTT.

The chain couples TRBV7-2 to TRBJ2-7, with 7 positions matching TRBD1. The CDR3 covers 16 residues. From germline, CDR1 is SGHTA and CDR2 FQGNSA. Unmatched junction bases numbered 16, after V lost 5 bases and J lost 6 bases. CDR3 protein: CASSTGVWQPSGEQYF. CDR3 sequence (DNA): TGTGCCAGCAGCACAGGGGTTTGGCAACCCTCGGGCGAGCAGTACTTC.

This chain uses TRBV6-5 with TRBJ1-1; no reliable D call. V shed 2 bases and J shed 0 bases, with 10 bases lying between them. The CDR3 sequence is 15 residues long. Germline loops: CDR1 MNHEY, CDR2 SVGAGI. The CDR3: CASSYVRELNTEAFF. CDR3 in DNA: TGTGCCAGCAGTTACGTTAGGGAGTTGAACACTGAAGCTTTCTTT.

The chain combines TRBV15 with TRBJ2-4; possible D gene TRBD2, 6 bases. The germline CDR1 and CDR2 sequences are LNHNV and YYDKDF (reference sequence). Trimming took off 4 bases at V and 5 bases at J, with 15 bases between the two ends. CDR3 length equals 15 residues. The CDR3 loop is CATSKRARRENIQYF. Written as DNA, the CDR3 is TGTGCCACCAGCAAGCGTGCGCGGAGGGAAAACATTCAGTACTTC.

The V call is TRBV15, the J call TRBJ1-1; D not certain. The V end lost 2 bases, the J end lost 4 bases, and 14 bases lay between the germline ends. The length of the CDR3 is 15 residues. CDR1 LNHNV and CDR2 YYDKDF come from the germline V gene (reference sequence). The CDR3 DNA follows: TGTGCCACCAGCAGAATAGGCAGAATCGGCACTGAAGCTTTCTTT. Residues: CATSRIGRIGTEAFF.

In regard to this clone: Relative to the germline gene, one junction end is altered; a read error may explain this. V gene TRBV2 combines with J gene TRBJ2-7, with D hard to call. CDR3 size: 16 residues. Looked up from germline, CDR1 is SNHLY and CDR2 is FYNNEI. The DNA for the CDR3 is TGTGCCAGCAGCGAAGGAATGCGGACGGTCACCTACGAGCAGTACTTC. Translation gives CASSEGMRTVTYEQYF.

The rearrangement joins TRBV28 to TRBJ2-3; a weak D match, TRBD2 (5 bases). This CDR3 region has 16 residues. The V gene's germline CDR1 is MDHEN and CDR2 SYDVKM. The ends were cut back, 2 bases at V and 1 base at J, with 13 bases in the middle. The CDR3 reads CASSLAAGGGTDTQYF. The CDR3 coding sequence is TGTGCCAGCAGTTTAGCCGCGGGTGGGGGCACAGATACGCAGTATTTT.

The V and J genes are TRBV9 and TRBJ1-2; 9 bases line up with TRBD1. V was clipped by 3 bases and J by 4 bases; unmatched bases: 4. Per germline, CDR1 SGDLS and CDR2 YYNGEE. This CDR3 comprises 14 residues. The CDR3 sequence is CASSARQGGYGYTF. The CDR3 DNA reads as TGTGCCAGCAGCGCCCGACAGGGGGGCTATGGCTACACCTTC.

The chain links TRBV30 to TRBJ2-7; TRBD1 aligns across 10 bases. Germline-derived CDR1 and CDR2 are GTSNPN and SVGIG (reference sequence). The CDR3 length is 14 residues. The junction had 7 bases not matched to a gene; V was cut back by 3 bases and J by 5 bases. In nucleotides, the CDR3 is TGTGCCTGGAGCCTCCGGGACAGGGGTCACGAGCAGTACTTC. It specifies CAWSLRDRGHEQYF.

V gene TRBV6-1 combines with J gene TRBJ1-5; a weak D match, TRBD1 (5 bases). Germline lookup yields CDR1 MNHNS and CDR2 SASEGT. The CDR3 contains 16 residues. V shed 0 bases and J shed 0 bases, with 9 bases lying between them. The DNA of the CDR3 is TGTGCCAGCAGTGAAGCGCTTCAGGGTAGCAATCAGCCCCAGCATTTT. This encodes CASSEALQGSNQPQHF.

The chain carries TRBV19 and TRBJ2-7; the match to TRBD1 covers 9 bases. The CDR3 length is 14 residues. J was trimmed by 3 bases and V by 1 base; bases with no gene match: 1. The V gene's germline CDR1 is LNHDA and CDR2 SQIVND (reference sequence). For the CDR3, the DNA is TGTGCCAGTAGTATAGGGACAGGGGACTACGAGCAGTACTTC. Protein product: CASSIGTGDYEQYF.

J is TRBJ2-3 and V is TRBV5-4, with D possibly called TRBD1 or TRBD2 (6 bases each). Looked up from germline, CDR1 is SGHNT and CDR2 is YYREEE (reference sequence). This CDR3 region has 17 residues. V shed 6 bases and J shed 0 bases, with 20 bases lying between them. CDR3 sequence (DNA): TGTGCCAGCACCCCTTGGTTGGGGGGCATAAGCACAGATACGCAGTATTTT. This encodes CASTPWLGGISTDTQYF. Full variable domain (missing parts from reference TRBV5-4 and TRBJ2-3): ETGVTQSPTHLIKTRGQQVTLRCSSQSGHNTVSWYQQALGQGPQFIFQYYREEENGRGNFPPRFSGLQFPNYSSELNVNALELDDSALYLCASTPWLGGISTDTQYFGPGTRLTVL.

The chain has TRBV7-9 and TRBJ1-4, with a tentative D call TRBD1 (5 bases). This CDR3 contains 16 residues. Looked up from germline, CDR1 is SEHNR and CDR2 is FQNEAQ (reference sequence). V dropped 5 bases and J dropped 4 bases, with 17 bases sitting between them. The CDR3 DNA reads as TGTGCCAGCAGCGGGGGACCTGGGCGGGTTAATGAAAAACTGTTTTTT. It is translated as CASSGGPGRVNEKLFF.

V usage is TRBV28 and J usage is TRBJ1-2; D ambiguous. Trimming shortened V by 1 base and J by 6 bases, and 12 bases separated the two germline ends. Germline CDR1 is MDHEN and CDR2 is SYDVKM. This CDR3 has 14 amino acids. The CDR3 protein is CASSLSRPDNGYTF. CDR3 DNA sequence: TGTGCCAGCAGTTTATCCAGGCCGGATAATGGCTACACCTTC.

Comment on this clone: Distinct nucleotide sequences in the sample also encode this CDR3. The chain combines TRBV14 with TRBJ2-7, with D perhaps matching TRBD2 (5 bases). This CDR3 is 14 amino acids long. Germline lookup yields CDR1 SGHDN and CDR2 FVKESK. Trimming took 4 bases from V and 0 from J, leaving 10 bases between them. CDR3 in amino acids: CASSPLDRSYEQYF. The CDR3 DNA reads TGTGCCAGCAGCCCACTAGATCGCTCCTACGAGCAGTACTTC. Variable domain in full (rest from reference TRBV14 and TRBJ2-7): EAGVTQFPSHSVIEKGQTVTLRCDPISGHDNLYWYRRVMGKEIKFLLHFVKESKQDESGMPNNRFLAERTGGTYSTLKVQPAELEDSGVYFCASSPLDRSYEQYFGPGTRLTVT.

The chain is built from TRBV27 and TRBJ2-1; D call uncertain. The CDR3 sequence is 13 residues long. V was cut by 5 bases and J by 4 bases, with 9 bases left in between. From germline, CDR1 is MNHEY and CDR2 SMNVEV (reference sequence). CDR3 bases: TGTGCCAGCAGTCAGGACGGATACAATGAGCAGTTCTTC. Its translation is CASSQDGYNEQFF.

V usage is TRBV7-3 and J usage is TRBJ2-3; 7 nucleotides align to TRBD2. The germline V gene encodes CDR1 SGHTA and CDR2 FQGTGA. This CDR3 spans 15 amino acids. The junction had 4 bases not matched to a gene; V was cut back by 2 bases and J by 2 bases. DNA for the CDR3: TGTGCCAGCAGCTTAGGCGGGAGTCCCACAGATACGCAGTATTTT. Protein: CASSLGGSPTDTQYF.

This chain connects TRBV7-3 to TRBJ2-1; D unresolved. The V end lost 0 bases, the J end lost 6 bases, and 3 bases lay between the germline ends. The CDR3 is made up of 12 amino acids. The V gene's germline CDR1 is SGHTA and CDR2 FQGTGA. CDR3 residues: CASSLTSNEQFF. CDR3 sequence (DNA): TGTGCCAGCAGCTTAACATCCAATGAGCAGTTCTTC. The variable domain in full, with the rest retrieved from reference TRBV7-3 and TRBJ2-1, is GAGVSQTPSNKVTEKGKYVELRCDPISGHTALYWYRQSLGQGPEFLIYFQGTGAADDSGLPNDRFFAVRPEGSVSTLKIQRTERGDSAVYLCASSLTSNEQFFGPGTRLTVL.

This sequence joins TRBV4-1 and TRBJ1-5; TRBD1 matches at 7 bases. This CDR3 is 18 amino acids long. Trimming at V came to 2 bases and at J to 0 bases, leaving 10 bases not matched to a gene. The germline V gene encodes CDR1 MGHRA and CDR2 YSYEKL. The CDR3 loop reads CASSQTPGTVYSNQPQHF. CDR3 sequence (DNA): TGCGCCAGCAGCCAAACCCCAGGGACAGTCTATAGCAATCAGCCCCAGCATTTT.